This entry lists 16 T cell receptor beta chains sequenced from one sample in a study of blood T cell repertoires in COVID-19. The protocol was immunoSEQ multiplex PCR, while the TCRdb copy is restricted to in-frame clones and leaves out a portion. The sample lists roughly 100,000 clones; about 87% were seen once. Sequenced: peripheral blood. The receptors come from a man in his fifties or sixties with acute or convalescent COVID-19.

This chain links TRBV30 with TRBJ2-3; D ambiguous. The CDR3 extends over 16 amino acids. Germline loops: CDR1 GTSNPN, CDR2 SVGIG (reference sequence). The ends were cut back, 0 bases at V and 8 bases at J, with 21 bases in the middle. Written as DNA, the CDR3 is TGTGCCTGGAGTGTACGAGCCTTCCAGAATCGGGTTACGCAGTATTTT. As protein: CAWSVRAFQNRVTQYF.

The chain employs TRBV5-4 and TRBJ2-5; D is possibly TRBD1 (7 bases). The germline V gene encodes CDR1 SGHNT and CDR2 YYREEE (reference sequence). The CDR3 covers 15 residues. V gave up 4 bases and J gave up 3 bases, with 16 bases separating them. The CDR3: CASSPGGNREETQYF. The CDR3 DNA is TGTGCCAGCAGCCCAGGGGGGAACAGGGAAGAGACCCAGTACTTC.

J is TRBJ2-3 and V is TRBV9, with 9 positions matching TRBD2. The germline CDR1 and CDR2 sequences are SGDLS and YYNGEE. The CDR3 totals 15 residues. V gave up 3 bases and J gave up 4 bases; unmatched junction bases: 6. The CDR3 nucleotides are TGTGCCAGCAGCGCGCTAGCGGGACAGTCAGATACGCAGTATTTT. As protein: CASSALAGQSDTQYF.

The chain joins TRBV5-1 to TRBJ1-4, with 7 bases identical to TRBD1. The CDR3 spans 16 residues. V lost 2 bases, J lost 4 bases, and 8 bases stayed unmatched. The germline CDR1 and CDR2 sequences are SGHRS and YFSETQ. The chain's CDR3 is CASSLGGRSINEKLFF. CDR3 nucleotides: TGCGCCAGCAGCTTAGGGGGCCGCAGTATTAATGAAAAACTGTTTTTT.

This clone showed up just once. This chain connects TRBV5-4 to TRBJ2-7; the D gene is possibly TRBD2 (6 bases). V lost 0 bases and J lost 6, with 10 bases in between. The CDR3 consists of 13 residues. Germline V gene sequence: CDR1 SGHNT, CDR2 YYREEE (reference sequence). The CDR3 sequence: CASSLGGGREQYF. DNA for the CDR3: TGTGCCAGCAGCTTGGGTGGAGGGCGCGAGCAGTACTTC.

The V gene is TRBV19, the J gene TRBJ2-7, with a tentative D call TRBD2 (6 bases). The V gene's germline CDR1 is LNHDA and CDR2 SQIVND (reference sequence). The CDR3 extends over 13 amino acids. V gave up 3 bases and J gave up 1 base, with 7 bases separating them. CDR3 amino acids: CASSIGGSYEQYF. CDR3 in DNA: TGTGCCAGTAGTATTGGGGGGTCCTACGAGCAGTACTTC.

Only a few counts were recorded for this clone. The chain has TRBV5-1 and TRBJ1-1; 8 bases are shared with TRBD1. V shed 0 bases, J shed 10 bases, and the junction held 8 bases outside the gene matches. The length of the CDR3 is 14 residues. In germline, CDR1 is SGHRS, CDR2 YFSETQ. In nucleotides, the CDR3 is TGCGCCAGCAGCTTGGGCCAGGGGGCGCGGATAGCTTTCTTT. Translating gives CASSLGQGARIAFF.

V and J are TRBV5-4 and TRBJ2-7; 9 positions agree with TRBD2. V was clipped by 4 bases and J by 2 bases; unmatched bases: 13. The CDR3 is 17 residues long. Germline loops: CDR1 SGHNT, CDR2 YYREEE (reference sequence). CDR3 DNA: TGTGCCAGCAGCCCCCAAGGAGGCGGGAGGGCGACCTACGAGCAGTACTTC. Protein product: CASSPQGGGRATYEQYF.

Written as DNA, the CDR3 is TGCGCCAGCAGACTGGACGGACTAAACACCGGGGAGCTGTTTTTT. This encodes CASRLDGLNTGELFF. The chain links TRBV5-1 to TRBJ2-2, with D possibly matching TRBD2 (6 bases). The V gene's germline CDR1 is SGHRS and CDR2 YFSETQ. There are 15 residues in the CDR3. Trimming took off 5 bases at V and 2 bases at J, with 13 bases between the two ends.

This clone occurred once. This chain joins TRBV11-3 and TRBJ2-7; the D gene is possibly TRBD2 (5 bases). The V end lost 5 bases, the J end lost 7 bases, and 15 bases lay between the germline ends. CDR3 size: 13 residues. Germline V gives CDR1 SGHNT, CDR2 YENEEA. CDR3 protein: CASSEMGVGEQYF. The DNA of the CDR3 is TGTGCCAGCAGCGAGATGGGAGTCGGAGAGCAGTACTTC.

The rearrangement joins TRBV4-1 to TRBJ2-7; weak D call: TRBD2 (6 bases). Germline V CDR1 and CDR2: MGHRA, YSYEKL. The CDR3 sequence is 16 residues long. V was clipped by 0 bases and J by 2 bases, with 14 bases between them. CDR3 sequence: CASSQDVEWRAYEQYF. As DNA, the CDR3 is TGCGCCAGCAGCCAAGATGTAGAGTGGAGGGCCTACGAGCAGTACTTC.

The gene calls are TRBV11-3 and TRBJ1-1; perhaps TRBD1 as D (6 bases). Germline CDR1 and CDR2: SGHNT and YENEEA. The CDR3 runs 12 residues. V was shortened by 9 bases and J by 7 bases, with 15 bases between the two germline ends. The CDR3 DNA reads as TGTGCCAGTTACCCTGGGGGCAGTGAAGCTTTCTTT. Translating it yields CASYPGGSEAFF.

The rearrangement joins TRBV6-6 to TRBJ2-4; perhaps TRBD1 as D (6 bases). The CDR3 length is 14 residues. Germline V gives CDR1 MNHNY, CDR2 SVGAGI (reference sequence). V was pared by 2 bases and J by 1 base, with 6 bases between. As DNA, the CDR3 is TGTGCCAGCAGTTACGACAGGGCCAAAAACATTCAGTACTTC. It specifies CASSYDRAKNIQYF.

V gene TRBV28 combines with J gene TRBJ2-2; TRBD2 is a possible D gene (5 bases). The CDR3 consists of 15 residues. V lost 7 bases and J lost 0, with 12 bases in between. Germline V gene sequence: CDR1 MDHEN, CDR2 SYDVKM. For the CDR3, the DNA is TGTGCCAGCACCCACGGGGTGGCGAACACCGGGGAGCTGTTTTTT. Residues: CASTHGVANTGELFF.

The chain couples TRBV2 to TRBJ2-7, with 12 bases identical to TRBD1. Trimming at V came to 7 bases and at J to 6 bases, leaving 4 bases not matched to a gene. The CDR3 sequence is 13 residues long. Germline V gene data show CDR1 as SNHLY and CDR2 as FYNNEI. DNA for the CDR3: TGTGCCAGCACCGGGACAGGGGGCATCGAGCAGTACTTC. This codes for CASTGTGGIEQYF.

The sample holds one count of this clone. The CDR3: CASSQGGNYEQYF. For the CDR3, the DNA is TGTGCCAGCAGCCAAGGGGGCAACTACGAGCAGTACTTC. The chain joins TRBV4-2 to TRBJ2-7, with a tentative D call TRBD1 (5 bases). V lost 1 base and J lost 3, with 7 bases in between. Germline V gene lookup returns CDR1 LGHNA and CDR2 YNFKEQ. The CDR3 has 13 amino acids.